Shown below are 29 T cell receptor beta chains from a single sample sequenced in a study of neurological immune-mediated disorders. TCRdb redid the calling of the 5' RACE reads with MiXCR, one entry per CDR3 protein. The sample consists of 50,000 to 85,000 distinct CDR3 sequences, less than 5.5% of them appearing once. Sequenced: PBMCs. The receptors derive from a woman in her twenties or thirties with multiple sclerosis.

Here the CDR3 reads CASSLGRRTGELFF. DNA of the CDR3: TGTGCCAGCAGTTTAGGGAGGAGGACCGGGGAGCTGTTTTTT. V is TRBV12-3 or TRBV12-4 and J is TRBJ2-2; possibly TRBD2 for D (5 bases). The CDR3 runs 14 residues. The V end lost 1 base, the J end lost 5 bases, and 8 bases lay between the germline ends.

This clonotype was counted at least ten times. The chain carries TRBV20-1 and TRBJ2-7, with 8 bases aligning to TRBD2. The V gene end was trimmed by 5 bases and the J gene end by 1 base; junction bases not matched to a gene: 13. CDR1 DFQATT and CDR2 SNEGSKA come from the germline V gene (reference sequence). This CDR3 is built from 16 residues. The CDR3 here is CSAFPLSGGESYEQYF. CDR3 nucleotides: TGCAGTGCTTTCCCTCTAAGCGGGGGCGAATCCTACGAGCAGTACTTC.

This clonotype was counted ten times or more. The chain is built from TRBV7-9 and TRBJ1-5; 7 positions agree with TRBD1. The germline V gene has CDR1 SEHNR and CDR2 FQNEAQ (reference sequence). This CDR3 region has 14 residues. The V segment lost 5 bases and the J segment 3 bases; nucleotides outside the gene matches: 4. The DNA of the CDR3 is TGTGCCAGCAGCCCGACAGGGATCAATCAGCCCCAGCATTTT. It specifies CASSPTGINQPQHF.

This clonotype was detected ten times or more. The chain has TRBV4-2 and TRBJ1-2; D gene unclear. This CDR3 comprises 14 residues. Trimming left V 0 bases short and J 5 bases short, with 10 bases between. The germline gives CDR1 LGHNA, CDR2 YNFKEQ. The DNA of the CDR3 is TGTGCCAGCAGCCAAGATAGAGTTGGGTATGGCTACACCTTC. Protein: CASSQDRVGYGYTF.

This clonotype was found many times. The CDR3, as DNA: TGCAGTGCTGTCCGGAGTGTAGCTTTCTTT. It encodes CSAVRSVAFF. The chain carries TRBV20-1 and TRBJ1-1; D is uncertain. The CDR3 runs to 10 residues. Germline-derived CDR1 and CDR2 are DFQATT and SNEGSKA (reference sequence). V was shortened by 5 bases and J by 10 bases, with 11 bases between the two germline ends.

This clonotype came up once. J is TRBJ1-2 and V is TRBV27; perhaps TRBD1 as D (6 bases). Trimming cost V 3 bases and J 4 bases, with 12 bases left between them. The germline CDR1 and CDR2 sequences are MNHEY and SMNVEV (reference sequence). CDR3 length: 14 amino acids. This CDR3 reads CASSLEGGTYGYTF. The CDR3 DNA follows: TGTGCCAGCAGTTTGGAGGGGGGTACCTATGGCTACACCTTC.

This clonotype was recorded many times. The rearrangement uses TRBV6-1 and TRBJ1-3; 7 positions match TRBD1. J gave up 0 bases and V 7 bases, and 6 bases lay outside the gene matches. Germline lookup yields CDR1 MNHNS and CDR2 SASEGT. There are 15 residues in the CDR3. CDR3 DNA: TGTGCCAGCACTATGGGACAGTACTCTGGAAACACCATATATTTT. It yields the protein CASTMGQYSGNTIYF.

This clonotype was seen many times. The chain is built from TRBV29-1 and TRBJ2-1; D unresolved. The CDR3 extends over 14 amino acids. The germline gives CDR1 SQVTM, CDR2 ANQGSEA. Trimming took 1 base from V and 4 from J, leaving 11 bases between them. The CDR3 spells CSVEVANPYNEQFF. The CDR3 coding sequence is TGCAGCGTTGAAGTGGCCAATCCTTACAATGAGCAGTTCTTC.

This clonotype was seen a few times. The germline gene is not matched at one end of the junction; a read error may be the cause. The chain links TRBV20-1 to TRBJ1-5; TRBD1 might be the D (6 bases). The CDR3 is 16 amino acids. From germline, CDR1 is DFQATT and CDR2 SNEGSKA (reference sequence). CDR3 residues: CSARDSDRRSNQPQHF. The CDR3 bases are TGCAGTGCTAGAGATAGCGACAGGCGGAGCAATCAGCCCCAACATTTT.

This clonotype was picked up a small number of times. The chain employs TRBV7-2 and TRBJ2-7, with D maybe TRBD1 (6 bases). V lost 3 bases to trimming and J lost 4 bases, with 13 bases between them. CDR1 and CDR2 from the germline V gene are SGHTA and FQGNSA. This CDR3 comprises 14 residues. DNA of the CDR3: TGTGCCAGCAGCTTGCACAGGGTAGGGTACGAGCAGTACTTC. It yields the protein CASSLHRVGYEQYF.

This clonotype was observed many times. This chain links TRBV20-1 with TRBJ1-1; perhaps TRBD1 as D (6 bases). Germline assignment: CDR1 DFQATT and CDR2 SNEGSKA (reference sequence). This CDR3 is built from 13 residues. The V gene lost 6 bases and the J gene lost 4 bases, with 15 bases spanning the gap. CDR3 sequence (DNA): TGCAGTGCCGTTGTTCAGGGGAGCACTGAAGCTTTCTTT. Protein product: CSAVVQGSTEAFF.

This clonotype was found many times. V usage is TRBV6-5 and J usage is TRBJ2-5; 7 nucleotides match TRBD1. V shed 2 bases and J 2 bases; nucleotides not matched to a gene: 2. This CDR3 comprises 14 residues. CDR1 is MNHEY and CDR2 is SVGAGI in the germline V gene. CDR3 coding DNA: TGTGCCAGCAGTTACGGGACAGCACAAGAGACCCAGTACTTC. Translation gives CASSYGTAQETQYF.

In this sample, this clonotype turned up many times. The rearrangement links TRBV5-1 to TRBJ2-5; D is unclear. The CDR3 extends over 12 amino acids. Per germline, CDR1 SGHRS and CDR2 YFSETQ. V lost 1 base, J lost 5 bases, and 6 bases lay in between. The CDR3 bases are TGCGCCAGCAGCTTGACTTCCGAGACCCAGTACTTC. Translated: CASSLTSETQYF.

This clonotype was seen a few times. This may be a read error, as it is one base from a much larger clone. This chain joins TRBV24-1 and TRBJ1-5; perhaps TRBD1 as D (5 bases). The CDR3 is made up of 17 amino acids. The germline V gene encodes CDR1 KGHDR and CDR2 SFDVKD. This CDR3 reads CATTNTWGQGLNQPQNF. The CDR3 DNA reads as TGTGCCACCACCAACACCTGGGGCCAGGGACTCAATCAGCCCCAGAATTTT.

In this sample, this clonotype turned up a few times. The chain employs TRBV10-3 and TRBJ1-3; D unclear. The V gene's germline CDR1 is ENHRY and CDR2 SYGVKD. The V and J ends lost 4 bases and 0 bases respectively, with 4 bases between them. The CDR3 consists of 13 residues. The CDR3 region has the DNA TGTGCCATCAGTGCCCACTCTGGAAACACCATATATTTT. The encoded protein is CAISAHSGNTIYF.

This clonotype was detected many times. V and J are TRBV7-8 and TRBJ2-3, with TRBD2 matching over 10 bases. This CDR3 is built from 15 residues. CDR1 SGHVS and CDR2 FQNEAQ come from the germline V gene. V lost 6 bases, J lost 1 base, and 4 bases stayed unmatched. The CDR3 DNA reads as TGTGCCAGCAGAATAGCGGGGGGACGCACAGATACGCAGTATTTT. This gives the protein CASRIAGGRTDTQYF. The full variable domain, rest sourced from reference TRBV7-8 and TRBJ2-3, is GAGVSQSPRYKVAKRGQDVALRCDPISGHVSLFWYQQALGQGPEFLTYFQNEAQLDKSGLPSDRFFAERPEGSVSTLKIQRTQQEDSAVYLCASRIAGGRTDTQYFGPGTRLTVL.

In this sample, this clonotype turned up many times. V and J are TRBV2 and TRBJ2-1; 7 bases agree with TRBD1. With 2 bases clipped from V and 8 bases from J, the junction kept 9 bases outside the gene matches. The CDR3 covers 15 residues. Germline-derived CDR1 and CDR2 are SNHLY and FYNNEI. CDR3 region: CASSETPERGHEQFF. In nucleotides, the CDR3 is TGTGCCAGCAGTGAAACCCCGGAGAGGGGGCATGAGCAGTTCTTC.

The chain's CDR3 is CASSLQGMGGETQYF. The CDR3 DNA follows: TGTGCCAGCAGCTTACAGGGGATGGGGGGAGAGACCCAGTACTTC. This chain uses TRBV5-5 with TRBJ2-5, with TRBD1 as a possible D gene (7 bases). The CDR3 is 15 residues long. Looked up from germline, CDR1 is SGHKS and CDR2 is YYEKEE (reference sequence). Trimming left V 2 bases short and J 4 bases short, with 15 bases between.

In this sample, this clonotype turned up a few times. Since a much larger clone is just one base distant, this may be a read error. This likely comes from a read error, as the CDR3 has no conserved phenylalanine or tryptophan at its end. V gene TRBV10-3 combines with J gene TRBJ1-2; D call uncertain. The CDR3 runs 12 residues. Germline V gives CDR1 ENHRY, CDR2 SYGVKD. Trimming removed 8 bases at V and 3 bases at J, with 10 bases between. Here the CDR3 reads CAIAWDDYGYTI. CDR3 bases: TGTGCCATCGCGTGGGATGACTATGGCTACACCATC.

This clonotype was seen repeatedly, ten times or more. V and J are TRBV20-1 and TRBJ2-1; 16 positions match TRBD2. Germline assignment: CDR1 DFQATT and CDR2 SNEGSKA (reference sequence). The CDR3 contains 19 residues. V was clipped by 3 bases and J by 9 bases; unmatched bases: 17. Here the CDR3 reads CSARMGLAGGPYHNGEQFF. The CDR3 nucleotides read TGCAGTGCTAGGATGGGACTAGCGGGGGGGCCTTATCACAATGGTGAGCAGTTCTTC.

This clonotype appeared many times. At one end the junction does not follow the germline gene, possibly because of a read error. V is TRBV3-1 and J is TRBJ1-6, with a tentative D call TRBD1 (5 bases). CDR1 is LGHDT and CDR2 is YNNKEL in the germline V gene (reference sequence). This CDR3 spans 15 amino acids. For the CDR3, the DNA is TGTGCCAGCAGCCTGATGGTGGGGGACGCTTCACCCCTCAACTTT. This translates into CASSLMVGDASPLNF. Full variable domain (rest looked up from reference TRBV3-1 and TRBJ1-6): DTAVSQTPKYLVTQMGNDKSIKCEQNLGHDTMYWYKQDSKKFLKIMFSYNNKELIINETVPNRFSPKSPDKAHLNLHINSLELGDSAVYFCASSLMVGDASPLNFGNGTRLTVT.

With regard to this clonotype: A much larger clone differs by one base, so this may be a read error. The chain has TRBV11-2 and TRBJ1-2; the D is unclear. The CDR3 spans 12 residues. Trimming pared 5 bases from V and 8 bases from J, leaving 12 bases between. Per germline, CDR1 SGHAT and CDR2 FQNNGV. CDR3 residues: CASSKSRIGYTF. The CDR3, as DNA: TGTGCCAGCAGCAAATCCCGTATAGGCTACACCTTC.

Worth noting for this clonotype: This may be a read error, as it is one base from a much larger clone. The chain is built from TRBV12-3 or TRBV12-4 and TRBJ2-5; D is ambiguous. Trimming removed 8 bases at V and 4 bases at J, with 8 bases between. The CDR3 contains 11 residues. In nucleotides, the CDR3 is TGTGCCAGCTCCAACGGAGAGACCCAGTACTTC. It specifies CASSNGETQYF.

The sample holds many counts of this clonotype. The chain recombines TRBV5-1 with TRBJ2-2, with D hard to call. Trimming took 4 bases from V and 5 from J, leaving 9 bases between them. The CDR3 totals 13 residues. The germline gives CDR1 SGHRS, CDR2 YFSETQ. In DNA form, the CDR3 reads TGCGCCAGCAGCCAGGTCGGAACCGGGGAGCTGTTTTTT. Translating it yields CASSQVGTGELFF.

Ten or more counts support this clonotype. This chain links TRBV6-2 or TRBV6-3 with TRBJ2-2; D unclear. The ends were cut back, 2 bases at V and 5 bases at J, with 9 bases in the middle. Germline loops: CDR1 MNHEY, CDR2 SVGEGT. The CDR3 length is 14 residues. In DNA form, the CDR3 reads TGTGCCAGCAGTTACCTTTCCGATACCGGGGAGCTGTTTTTT. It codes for CASSYLSDTGELFF.

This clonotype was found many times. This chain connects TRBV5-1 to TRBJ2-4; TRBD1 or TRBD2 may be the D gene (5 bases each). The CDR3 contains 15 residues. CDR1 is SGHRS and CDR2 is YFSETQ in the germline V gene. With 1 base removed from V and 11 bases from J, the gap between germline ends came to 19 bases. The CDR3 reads CASSLWDPTLPFQYF. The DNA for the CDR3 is TGCGCCAGCAGCTTGTGGGACCCCACTTTACCGTTTCAGTACTTC.

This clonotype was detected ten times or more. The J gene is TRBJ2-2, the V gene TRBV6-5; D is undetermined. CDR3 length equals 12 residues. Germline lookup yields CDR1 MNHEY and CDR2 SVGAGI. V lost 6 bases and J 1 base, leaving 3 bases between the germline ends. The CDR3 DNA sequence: TGTGCCAGCAGGGTGAACACCGGGGAGCTGTTTTTT. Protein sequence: CASRVNTGELFF.

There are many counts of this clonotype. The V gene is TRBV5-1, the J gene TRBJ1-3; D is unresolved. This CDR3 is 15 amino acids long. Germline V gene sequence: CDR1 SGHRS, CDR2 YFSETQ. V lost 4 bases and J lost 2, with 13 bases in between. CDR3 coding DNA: TGCGCCAGCAGCCCGAGTCATGGGGCTGGAAACACCATATATTTT. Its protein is CASSPSHGAGNTIYF.

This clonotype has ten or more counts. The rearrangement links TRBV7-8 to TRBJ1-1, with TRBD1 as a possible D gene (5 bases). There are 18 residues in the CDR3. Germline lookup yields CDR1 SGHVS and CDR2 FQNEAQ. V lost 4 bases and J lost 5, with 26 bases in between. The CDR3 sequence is CASSSDIKGPRGATEAFF. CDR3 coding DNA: TGTGCCAGCAGCTCAGACATAAAGGGCCCAAGGGGAGCGACTGAAGCTTTCTTT.